This T cell receptor beta chain was profiled in a study of blood T cell repertoires in COVID-19. Those who participated ranged in age from roughly 18 to 90 years and resided in 20 to 30 US areas. How the authors handled the data: Estimated nucleated cell counts came from reference gene primer amplification. Using immunoSEQ multiplex PCR, the repertoire was profiled, and TCRdb retains in-frame clones only, with some absent. Clone size and V and J calls were adopted from that table, with D and trimming inferred from the DNA. The top ten clones hold about 9.3% of a sample with about 270,000 clones, 85% of them seen once. Looked up from germline, CDR1 is KGHSH and CDR2 is LQKENI. The V gene end was trimmed by 5 bases and the J gene end by 7 bases; junction bases not matched to a gene: 10. This CDR3 is built from 16 residues.

Sequencing was performed on PBMCs or T cells enriched from blood (not recorded which). This clonotype originated in a woman between 50 and 59 years old with acute COVID-19. The V call is TRBV18, the J call TRBJ1-4, with 10 bases fitting TRBD1. The chain's CDR3 is CASSSTNRDRGEKLFF. DNA for the CDR3: TGTGCCAGCTCATCCACTAACCGGGACAGGGGTGAAAAACTGTTTTTT. The full variable domain, in which reference TRBV18 and TRBJ1-4 provide the parts outside the CDR3, is NAGVMQNPRHLVRRRGQEARLRCSPMKGHSHVYWYRQLPEEGLKFMVYLQKENIIDESGMPKERFSAEFPKEGPSILRIQQVVRGDSAAYFCASSSTNRDRGEKLFFGSGTQLSVL.